A selection of T cell receptor beta chains follows, all from one sample in a study of cytomegalovirus exposure and HLA in healthy donors. Clones were read by immunoSEQ multiplex PCR, and TCRdb kept only the in-frame ones, dropping some. The sample has tens of thousands of clones, roughly four fifths seen once; the top ten hold roughly 0.63%. Sequencing was done on a sample of PBMCs. All receptors derive from a man younger than 40 in good health and CMV-seronegative. Each CDR3 is given with its conserved first and last residue. Only part of the rows carry a size: once, few, many, or a class if the clone is expanded.

TRBV4-3,-,CASSQEPITGWPYEQYF
TRBV7-9,-,CASSLGQGDSVATNEKLFF
TRBV29-1,-,CSVTPGGGRSNQPQHF
TRBV6-1,-,CASSESRKGLAGYNEQFF
TRBV5-1,few,CASSFAISSTEAFF
TRBV2,-,CASSDFTGGDEQYF
TRBV11-2,once,CASSPPTLTYEQYF
TRBV10-3,-,CAISDSGTLLTDTQYF
TRBV12-5,-,CASGFGVLNQPQHF
TRBV19,once,CASSPRASGRETQYF
TRBV9,once,CASSVDAGNTEAFF
TRBV11-2,-,CASSSGLAGVNTGELFF
TRBV19,-,CASSIGGYEQYF
TRBV7-3,-,CASSFDGQYTEAFF
TRBV19,-,CASSIARGELFF
TRBV7-2,once,CASSLAQGGVNTEAFF
TRBV27,-,CASREDRGSTYYGYTF
TRBV19,-,CASSIYEDNEQFF
TRBV5-4,-,CASSGTLALPNTDTQYF
TRBV19,-,CATATNAGITGYTF
TRBV6-6,once,CASSYSPGTPNQPQHF
TRBV7-9,once,CASSFQGANTEAFF
TRBV27,-,CASTSAGGSLWGYTF
TRBV5-6,-,CASSLLGREALSSYNEQFF
TRBV13,-,CASSYGQGAISYGYTF
TRBV27,-,CASSLSKRQFYGYTF
TRBV6-4,-,CASRLQGWMNTEAFF
TRBV19,-,CASSPRKTSGDFYNEQFF
TRBV9,-,CASSAVSLVTEAFF
TRBV29-1,-,CSVVGGNTEAFF
TRBV29-1,few,CSVEAGGLIYGYTF
TRBV9,-,CASSLTYQETQYF
TRBV4-1,-,CASSQDLDRAHNQPQHF
TRBV11-1,once,CASSLAPALSGGNEQFF
TRBV6-5,few,CASSRLQGSQPQHF
TRBV4-2,few,CASSQDWGGEQYF
TRBV7-9,-,CASSSTRWTDINTEAFF
TRBV19,-,CASSMRETGVNNSPLHF
TRBV5-6,-,CASSLLRRAFF
TRBV29-1,-,CSVVRPGLLNTEAFF
TRBV6-5,few,CASSPNSNVLTF
TRBV4-1,-,CASSQLAGGQETQYF
TRBV11-3,-,CASSSRDRGFSAGANVLTF
TRBV19,-,CASTRGGVVVGTEAFF
TRBV4-3,once,CASSQFGQGFEAFF
TRBV14,-,CASSPRGFGYGYTF
TRBV10-3,-,CAITVSSTDTQYF
TRBV14,-,CASSKQGQGATGEKLFF
TRBV18,-,CASSSETGQAFF
TRBV4-2,-,CASSPQARRGTEAFF
TRBV6-5,-,CASSTGRAYGYTF
TRBV27,few,CASCYAGGYGYTF
TRBV7-2,few,CASSLFMNTEAFF
TRBV6-1,-,CASSDLDRVPNTEAFF
TRBV19,-,CATGDRGQSTQYF
TRBV5-4,-,CASSSAGTGNIQYF
TRBV29-1,-,CSVGGTGGSETQYF